This T cell receptor beta chain was recorded in a study of read filtering for tumor transcriptome and immune sequencing. Study at large: Revised staging placed 8 patients in R-ISS I, 15 to 20 in II, more than 5 in III. Whole-transcriptome libraries were prepared after DNase treatment. Whole-study findings and limits: Single-read clonotypes: about 82% of IR-seq clonotypes (approximately 4% of reads), more than 70% of RNA-seq clonotypes (44.6% of reads).

By its share, this clonotype is medium-sized. The target antigen is unknown. Molecular barcoded adaptors covering alpha/delta and beta/gamma chains were used on approximately 440 ng RNA. Each CDR3 protein gets one entry after TCRdb re-called the reads with MiXCR. Among tens of thousands of distinct CDR3 sequences listed, roughly an eighth were seen once. CDR3 size: 15 residues. The V segment lost 4 bases and the J segment 7 bases; nucleotides outside the gene matches: 4. The germline V gene encodes CDR1 SGHTA and CDR2 FQGTGA. Every patient had bone marrow sampled while the disease was active. What was sequenced was a population of CD138-negative cells sorted from bone marrow. The chain joins TRBV7-3 to TRBJ2-1; 13 nucleotides match TRBD2. The receptor's source is a donor aged 40 or older with multiple myeloma. The CDR3 region is CASSSGLAGVNEQFF. For the CDR3, the DNA is TGTGCCAGCAGCTCCGGACTAGCGGGAGTTAATGAGCAGTTCTTC.